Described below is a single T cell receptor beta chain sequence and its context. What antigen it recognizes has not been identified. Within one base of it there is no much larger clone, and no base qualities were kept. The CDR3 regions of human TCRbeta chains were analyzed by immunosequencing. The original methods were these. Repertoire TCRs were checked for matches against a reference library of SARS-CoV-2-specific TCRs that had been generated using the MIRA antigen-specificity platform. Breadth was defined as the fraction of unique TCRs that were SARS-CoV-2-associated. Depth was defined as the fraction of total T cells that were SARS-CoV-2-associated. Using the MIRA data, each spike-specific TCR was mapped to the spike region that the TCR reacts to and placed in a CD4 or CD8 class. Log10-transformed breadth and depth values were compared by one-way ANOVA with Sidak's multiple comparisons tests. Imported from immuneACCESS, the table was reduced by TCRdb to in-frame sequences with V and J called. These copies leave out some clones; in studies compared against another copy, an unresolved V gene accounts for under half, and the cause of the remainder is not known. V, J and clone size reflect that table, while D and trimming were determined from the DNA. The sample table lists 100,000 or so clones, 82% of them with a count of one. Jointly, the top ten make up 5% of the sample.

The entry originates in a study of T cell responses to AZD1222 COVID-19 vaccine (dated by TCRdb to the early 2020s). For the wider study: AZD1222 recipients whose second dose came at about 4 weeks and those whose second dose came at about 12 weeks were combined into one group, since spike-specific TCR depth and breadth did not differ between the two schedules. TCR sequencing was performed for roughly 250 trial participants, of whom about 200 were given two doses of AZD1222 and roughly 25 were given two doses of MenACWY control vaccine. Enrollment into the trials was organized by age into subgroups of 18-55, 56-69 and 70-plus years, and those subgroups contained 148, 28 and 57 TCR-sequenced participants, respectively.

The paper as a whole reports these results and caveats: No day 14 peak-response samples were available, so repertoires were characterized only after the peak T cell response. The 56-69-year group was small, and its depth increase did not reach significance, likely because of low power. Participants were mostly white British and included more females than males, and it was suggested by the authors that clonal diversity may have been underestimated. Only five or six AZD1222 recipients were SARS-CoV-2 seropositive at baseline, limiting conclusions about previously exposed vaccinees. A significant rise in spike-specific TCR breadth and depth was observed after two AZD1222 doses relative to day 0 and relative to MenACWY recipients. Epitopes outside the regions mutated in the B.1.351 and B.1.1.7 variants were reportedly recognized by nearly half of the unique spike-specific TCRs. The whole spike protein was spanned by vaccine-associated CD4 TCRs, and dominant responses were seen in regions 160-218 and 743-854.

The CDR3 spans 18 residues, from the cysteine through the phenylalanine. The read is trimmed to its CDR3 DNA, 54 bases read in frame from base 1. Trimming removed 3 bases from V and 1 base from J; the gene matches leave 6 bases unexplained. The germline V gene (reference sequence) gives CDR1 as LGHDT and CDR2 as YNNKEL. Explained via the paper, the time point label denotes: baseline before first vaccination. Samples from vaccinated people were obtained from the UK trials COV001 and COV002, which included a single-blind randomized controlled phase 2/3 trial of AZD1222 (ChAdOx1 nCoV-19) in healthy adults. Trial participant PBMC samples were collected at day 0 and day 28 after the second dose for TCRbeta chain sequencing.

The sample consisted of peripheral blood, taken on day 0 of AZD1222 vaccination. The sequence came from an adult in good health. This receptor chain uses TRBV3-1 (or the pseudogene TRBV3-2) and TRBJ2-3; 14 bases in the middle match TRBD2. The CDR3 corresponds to CASSHPPGLAGGTDTQYF. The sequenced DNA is TGTGCCAGCAGCCATCCACCGGGACTAGCGGGGGGCACAGATACGCAGTATTTT.